This entry lists 11 T cell receptor beta chains sequenced from one sample in a study of PD-1 blockade in mismatch repair-deficient tumors. Data came from immunoSEQ multiplex PCR; TCRdb stores just in-frame clones and leaves some out. Altogether 60,000 to 65,000 clones are present, more than 70% being singletons, with the ten largest covering approximately 15%. The material was peripheral blood, obtained 52 weeks after starting pembrolizumab. The receptors originated from an adult with mismatch repair-deficient cancer.

The V gene is TRBV19, the J gene TRBJ2-7, with TRBD1 identical over 8 bases. This CDR3 has 18 amino acids. Germline V gives CDR1 LNHDA, CDR2 SQIVND (reference sequence). The ends lost 0 bases at V and 0 bases at J; junction bases unmatched: 10. The CDR3, as DNA: TGTGCCAGTAGTATAGATCCACGTCGACAGGGGAGCTCCTACGAGCAGTACTTC. It specifies CASSIDPRRQGSSYEQYF. The full variable domain, with the rest looked up from reference TRBV19 and TRBJ2-7, is DGGITQSPKYLFRKEGQNVTLSCEQNLNHDAMYWYRQDPGQGLRLIYYSQIVNDFQKGDIAEGYSVSREKKESFPLTVTSAQKNPTAFYLCASSIDPRRQGSSYEQYFGPGTRLTVT.

The rearrangement uses TRBV4-3 and TRBJ1-5; 9 nucleotides agree with TRBD1. The CDR3 contains 14 residues. With 6 bases clipped from V and 7 bases from J, the junction kept 7 bases outside the gene matches. Germline lookup yields CDR1 LGHNA and CDR2 YSLEER. In DNA form, the CDR3 reads TGCGCCAGCAGTCGGGACAGGGTAGGACAGCCCCAGCATTTT. The encoded protein is CASSRDRVGQPQHF.

The rearrangement links TRBV4-1 to TRBJ2-1; 11 nucleotides align to TRBD2. Per the germline V gene, CDR1 is MGHRA and CDR2 is YSYEKL. CDR3 length: 15 residues. With V trimmed by 6 bases and J by 6 bases, 7 bases remained unmatched. In DNA, the CDR3 is TGCGCCAGCAGTCTGCTAGCGGGAGGTCTCAATGAGCAGTTCTTC. The encoded protein is CASSLLAGGLNEQFF.

The gene calls are TRBV7-8 and TRBJ2-1, with TRBD1 identical over 9 bases. The CDR3 runs to 15 residues. The trim removed 5 bases at V and 4 bases at J, leaving 6 bases unmatched. From germline, CDR1 is SGHVS and CDR2 FQNEAQ. CDR3 coding DNA: TGTGCCAGCAGCGCGGGACAGGGAAAGTACAATGAGCAGTTCTTC. Protein: CASSAGQGKYNEQFF.

V gene TRBV11-2 combines with J gene TRBJ2-4, with D unclear. The V end was cut by 0 bases, the J end by 5 bases, with 8 bases between. CDR1 is SGHAT, CDR2 FQNNGV, per germline. The CDR3 totals 14 residues. CDR3 protein: CASSLEPHENIQYF. The DNA of the CDR3 is TGTGCCAGCAGCTTAGAGCCCCACGAAAACATTCAGTACTTC.

V is TRBV4-1 and J is TRBJ2-2; no reliable D call. Between the trimmed V and J ends, which lost 1 base and 0 bases, there was a span of 9 bases. Germline CDR1 is MGHRA and CDR2 is YSYEKL. The CDR3 consists of 16 residues. CDR3 in amino acids: CASSQVHSPNTGELFF. The CDR3 coding sequence is TGCGCCAGCAGCCAAGTTCACAGCCCGAACACCGGGGAGCTGTTTTTT.

This clone rates as large (0.1 to 1%). The chain is built from TRBV10-2 and TRBJ2-7; D is perhaps TRBD1 (5 bases). The CDR3 spans 13 residues. The germline V gene encodes CDR1 WSHSY and CDR2 SAAADI. V lost 3 bases, J lost 5 bases, and 11 bases lay in between. The CDR3 DNA reads as TGCGCCAGCAGTGATAGTCAGGGTAACGAGCAGTACTTC. This sequence encodes CASSDSQGNEQYF.

The chain is built from TRBV27 and TRBJ2-1; TRBD2 agrees at 11 bases. Germline V gene lookup returns CDR1 MNHEY and CDR2 SMNVEV (reference sequence). Trimming at V came to 3 bases and at J to 5 bases, leaving 9 bases not matched to a gene. This CDR3 has 17 residues. CDR3 loop: CASSFIPTSGRHNEQFF. For the CDR3, the DNA is TGTGCCAGCAGTTTCATCCCAACTAGCGGGAGACACAATGAGCAGTTCTTC.

This chain connects TRBV10-2 to TRBJ2-3, with 9 bases lining up with TRBD2. Trimming at V came to 8 bases and at J to 1 base, leaving 13 bases not matched to a gene. This CDR3 has 17 amino acids. Germline CDR1 is WSHSY and CDR2 is SAAADI. CDR3 region: CASFPTSGDGGTDTQYF. The CDR3 coding sequence is TGCGCCAGCTTTCCGACTAGCGGCGATGGGGGCACAGATACGCAGTATTTT.

The gene calls are TRBV6-4 and TRBJ2-3; TRBD2 agrees at 12 bases. The CDR3 length is 15 residues. V dropped 6 bases and J dropped 4; count of bases not matched to a gene: 5. CDR1 is MRHNA, CDR2 SNTAGT, per germline. CDR3 region: CASSPLAGGSDTQYF. CDR3 nucleotides: TGTGCCAGCAGCCCTCTAGCGGGAGGGTCAGATACGCAGTATTTT.

The chain has TRBV6-1 and TRBJ2-7; no definite D call. Germline V gene data show CDR1 as MNHNS and CDR2 as SASEGT. Between the trimmed V and J ends, which lost 5 bases and 3 bases, there was a span of 5 bases. The CDR3 extends over 11 amino acids. The CDR3 loop reads CASSLRYEQYF. CDR3 bases: TGTGCCAGCAGTTTACGCTACGAGCAGTACTTC.